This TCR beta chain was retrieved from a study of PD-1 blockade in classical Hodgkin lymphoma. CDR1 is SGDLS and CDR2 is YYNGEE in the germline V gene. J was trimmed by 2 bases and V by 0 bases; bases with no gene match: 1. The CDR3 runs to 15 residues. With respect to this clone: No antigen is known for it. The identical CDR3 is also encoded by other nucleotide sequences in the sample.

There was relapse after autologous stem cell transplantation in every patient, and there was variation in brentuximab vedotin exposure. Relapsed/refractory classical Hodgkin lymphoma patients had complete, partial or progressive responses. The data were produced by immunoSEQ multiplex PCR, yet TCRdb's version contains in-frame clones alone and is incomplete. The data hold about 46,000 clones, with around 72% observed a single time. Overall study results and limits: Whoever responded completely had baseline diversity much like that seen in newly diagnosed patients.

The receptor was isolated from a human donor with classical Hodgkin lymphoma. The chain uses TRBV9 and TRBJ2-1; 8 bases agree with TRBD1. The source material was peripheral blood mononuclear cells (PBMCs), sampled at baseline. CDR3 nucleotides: TGTGCCAGCAGCGTAGAGGGACAGGCCTACAATGAGCAGTTCTTC. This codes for CASSVEGQAYNEQFF.